The clone carrying this T cell receptor (beta chain) was seen only a few times. Its antigen is undetermined. The source of the sample is a study of T cell responses to AZD1222 COVID-19 vaccine. Notes on the study in general: Donor demographics were predominantly white British with a female majority; clonal diversity may be underestimated.

Data came from immunoSEQ multiplex PCR; TCRdb stores just in-frame clones and leaves some out. The sample lists more than 150,000 clones, 85% to 90% occurring once. Germline-derived CDR1 and CDR2 are MDHEN and SYDVKM. This CDR3 region has 13 residues. The J segment lost 2 bases and the V segment lost 4 bases, leaving 1 base of the junction unmatched. The starting material was peripheral blood, obtained on day 0 of MenACWY control vaccination. This sequence originates from an adult in good health. The chain recombines TRBV28 with TRBJ1-1; 7 bases line up with TRBD1. The DNA of the CDR3 is TGTGCCAGCAGTTCAGGGGGAAACACTGAAGCTTTCTTT. Translation gives CASSSGGNTEAFF.